This T cell receptor beta chain was documented in a study of cytomegalovirus exposure and HLA in healthy donors. At the level of the study: Earlier, some 180 million T cells were analyzed, and 117 million unique TCR beta sequences were found among them.

Amplification used 60 Vbeta primers and 13 Jbeta primers. Clones were sequenced by immunoSEQ multiplex PCR, and TCRdb holds only the in-frame ones, with some missing. Of 160,000 or so clones listed, roughly four fifths are singletons. This clone has just a few counts. Its antigen remains unidentified. Study-level points and caveats: Only CMV serostatus was available as immune exposure information.

Trimming left V 1 base short and J 5 bases short, with 12 bases between. The CDR3 sequence is 14 residues long. Germline lookup yields CDR1 LGHNT and CDR2 FRNRAP. The chain links TRBV12-5 to TRBJ2-7; D is uncertain. The sample was PBMCs. This receptor was obtained from a woman between 45 and 65 years old in good health and CMV-seronegative. For the CDR3, the DNA is TGTGCTAGTGGTTTGGACAGATACGGTGACGAGCAGTACTTC. It codes for CASGLDRYGDEQYF.